The 25 T cell receptor beta chains below were found in one sample sequenced in a study of OX40 agonist ivuxolimab in advanced cancers. The method was immunoSEQ multiplex PCR; TCRdb's version includes in-frame clones alone and lacks a portion of them. The table has approximately 66,000 clones, 86% seen once. The specimen was CD4+ or CD8+ T cells sorted from blood, collected in a trial of the OX40 agonist ivuxolimab. The source of these receptors is an adult with an advanced solid tumor such as melanoma, head and neck, liver or kidney cancer.

The V gene is TRBV30, the J gene TRBJ1-3; D uncertain. V lost 3 bases and J 0 bases, leaving 15 bases between the germline ends. Per the germline V gene, CDR1 is GTSNPN and CDR2 is SVGIG (reference sequence). This CDR3 has 16 amino acids. Here the CDR3 reads CAWRSLEGPSGNTIYF. The CDR3 DNA sequence: TGTGCCTGGAGGTCCTTGGAAGGACCCTCTGGAAACACCATATATTTT.

V and J are TRBV6-4 and TRBJ2-7, with 8 bases matching TRBD1. The CDR3 contains 17 residues. Trimming at V came to 2 bases and at J to 0 bases, leaving 9 bases not matched to a gene. In germline, CDR1 is MRHNA, CDR2 SNTAGT. CDR3 bases: TGTGCCAGCAGTGACCGTGGGCAGGGGGCCTTCTCCTACGAGCAGTACTTC. Protein sequence: CASSDRGQGAFSYEQYF.

This clone was seen more than once but under ten times. J is TRBJ1-1 and V is TRBV6-5; TRBD1 matches at 9 bases. Trimming cost V 0 bases and J 4 bases; bases outside gene matches: 6. Germline values: CDR1 MNHEY, CDR2 SVGAGI. The CDR3 runs 16 residues. The DNA for the CDR3 is TGTGCCAGCAGTTACTCGAACAGGGGGCGCGGCACTGAAGCTTTCTTT. The encoded protein is CASSYSNRGRGTEAFF.

The chain links TRBV5-1 to TRBJ2-2; D may be TRBD2 (6 bases). Germline values: CDR1 SGHRS, CDR2 YFSETQ. V gave up 3 bases and J gave up 7 bases, with 10 bases separating them. The CDR3 has 13 residues. The CDR3 here is CASSWRVNGELFF. CDR3 sequence (DNA): TGCGCCAGCAGCTGGAGGGTGAACGGGGAGCTGTTTTTT.

The chain uses TRBV6-4 and TRBJ1-1; D is possibly TRBD1 (5 bases). The CDR3 loop spans 11 amino acids. Germline V gives CDR1 MRHNA, CDR2 SNTAGT. V gave up 2 bases and J gave up 9 bases, with 7 bases separating them. CDR3 region: CASSDGQKAFF. The CDR3 region has the DNA TGTGCCAGCAGTGACGGACAAAAAGCTTTCTTT.

The V gene is TRBV6-6, the J gene TRBJ2-5, with TRBD2 as a possible D gene (6 bases). The germline V gene encodes CDR1 MNHNY and CDR2 SVGAGI (reference sequence). Deletions cut 2 bases from V and 0 bases from J, with 7 bases between. The CDR3 extends over 14 amino acids. The CDR3 DNA follows: TGTGCCAGCAGTTACGGCGGGAACCAAGAGACCCAGTACTTC. Residues: CASSYGGNQETQYF.

This rearrangement joins TRBV20-1 to TRBJ2-7; tentatively, D is TRBD1 (5 bases). CDR1 is DFQATT, CDR2 SNEGSKA, per germline (reference sequence). Trimming pared 3 bases from V and 7 bases from J, leaving 10 bases between. The CDR3 is 11 residues long. CDR3 sequence reads: CSARGLREQYF. The CDR3 bases are TGCAGTGCTAGGGGGCTGAGGGAGCAGTACTTC.

The chain joins TRBV11-3 to TRBJ1-6, with D possibly matching TRBD1 (6 bases). Germline lookup yields CDR1 SGHNT and CDR2 YENEEA. The CDR3 has 13 residues. Trimming removed 3 bases at V and 10 bases at J, with 10 bases between. In nucleotides, the CDR3 is TGTGCCAGCAGCTTCAGGGGAACCTCACCCCTCCACTTT. Amino acids: CASSFRGTSPLHF.

This clone was recorded once. The chain recombines TRBV4-1 with TRBJ1-1, with 9 nucleotides matching TRBD1. The V and J ends lost 1 base and 5 bases, in that order; junction bases with no gene match: 17. The length of the CDR3 is 19 residues. Germline assignment: CDR1 MGHRA and CDR2 YSYEKL. CDR3 amino acids: CASSQGRKLGQGRVTEAFF. The CDR3 region has the DNA TGCGCCAGCAGCCAAGGTCGGAAACTCGGACAGGGGCGGGTAACTGAAGCTTTCTTT.

The rearrangement uses TRBV9 and TRBJ1-1; 8 bases line up with TRBD1. Trimming at V came to 4 bases and at J to 1 base, leaving 6 bases not matched to a gene. Germline CDR1 SGDLS, CDR2 YYNGEE. This CDR3 is built from 15 residues. The CDR3 DNA is TGTGCCAGCAGCCCCTGGACAGGGACGAACACTGAAGCTTTCTTT. Translation: CASSPWTGTNTEAFF.

The chain couples TRBV18 to TRBJ2-2, with a weak D call TRBD2 (6 bases). This CDR3 is 14 amino acids long. The V gene lost 0 bases and the J gene lost 5 bases, with 7 bases spanning the gap. CDR1 and CDR2 from the germline V gene are KGHSH and LQKENI. CDR3 DNA: TGTGCCAGCTCACCACCGGGAGGTACCGGGGAGCTGTTTTTT. Translating gives CASSPPGGTGELFF. The full variable domain, in which reference TRBV18 and TRBJ2-2 provide the parts outside the CDR3, is NAGVMQNPRHLVRRRGQEARLRCSPMKGHSHVYWYRQLPEEGLKFMVYLQKENIIDESGMPKERFSAEFPKEGPSILRIQQVVRGDSAAYFCASSPPGGTGELFFGEGSRLTVL.

The rearrangement links TRBV28 to TRBJ1-2; D may be TRBD1 (6 bases). The CDR3 contains 14 residues. The germline V gene has CDR1 MDHEN and CDR2 SYDVKM. Trimming took off 5 bases at V and 6 bases at J, with 16 bases between the two ends. The CDR3 reads CASSRQTGHDGYTF. The CDR3 nucleotides read TGTGCCAGCAGTCGTCAAACAGGGCACGATGGCTACACCTTC.

This chain connects TRBV30 to TRBJ1-5; D is ambiguous. CDR1 and CDR2 (germline): GTSNPN, SVGIG (reference sequence). Trimming stripped 1 base from V and 9 bases from J, with 13 bases between. The CDR3 runs 13 residues. The chain's CDR3 is CAWSAYSKGPQHF. CDR3 DNA: TGTGCCTGGAGTGCGTACTCAAAAGGGCCCCAGCATTTT.

The rearrangement links TRBV7-3 to TRBJ2-2; D gene ambiguous. Germline CDR1 SGHTA, CDR2 FQGTGA. CDR3 length: 16 residues. The V end was cut by 2 bases, the J end by 5 bases, with 15 bases between. The CDR3 protein is CASSLGRPARTGELFF. CDR3 DNA sequence: TGTGCCAGCAGCTTAGGCAGGCCGGCGAGGACCGGGGAGCTGTTTTTT.

The chain employs TRBV25-1 and TRBJ2-2, with 8 bases identical to TRBD1. The ends lost 4 bases at V and 4 bases at J; junction bases unmatched: 8. Germline lookup yields CDR1 MGHDK and CDR2 SYGVNS. There are 16 residues in the CDR3. The CDR3, as DNA: TGTGCCAGCAGTGCCCGGACAGGGTCCTTCACCGGGGAGCTGTTTTTT. It encodes CASSARTGSFTGELFF.

This chain joins TRBV19 and TRBJ2-1, with D unclear. Germline values: CDR1 LNHDA, CDR2 SQIVND (reference sequence). The CDR3 is 15 residues long. Trimming took off 4 bases at V and 5 bases at J, with 15 bases between the two ends. The CDR3 coding sequence is TGTGCCAGTAGTAACCAACCCGGCCCCGACAATGAGCAGTTCTTC. Residues: CASSNQPGPDNEQFF.

The chain carries TRBV5-5 and TRBJ1-5; 7 bases are shared with TRBD1. Germline V gene lookup returns CDR1 SGHKS and CDR2 YYEKEE (reference sequence). Trimming cost V 4 bases and J 2 bases; bases outside gene matches: 6. The CDR3 runs to 15 residues. The CDR3 nucleotides are TGTGCCAGCAGCCCCTTCCAGGGGGGCAATCAGCCCCAGCATTTT. Amino acids: CASSPFQGGNQPQHF.

CDR3 nucleotides: TGCGCCAGCAGCCAAAGGACTAGCGAGCCAGATACGCAGTATTTT. Translation gives CASSQRTSEPDTQYF. The rearrangement links TRBV4-1 to TRBJ2-3, with 9 bases matching TRBD2. Germline V lookup: CDR1 MGHRA, CDR2 YSYEKL. The V gene end was trimmed by 2 bases and the J gene end by 4 bases; junction bases not matched to a gene: 4. CDR3 size: 15 residues.

The chain carries TRBV5-1 and TRBJ2-3, with TRBD1 matching over 9 bases. The germline gives CDR1 SGHRS, CDR2 YFSETQ. The CDR3 spans 16 residues. Losses at the gene ends were 4 bases for V and 0 bases for J; bases not matched to a gene: 6. The CDR3 loop is CASSLRTGASTDTQYF. The DNA of the CDR3 is TGCGCCAGCAGCCTCCGGACAGGGGCTAGCACAGATACGCAGTATTTT.

V usage is TRBV6-5 and J usage is TRBJ2-7; D not resolved. The V end was cut by 10 bases, the J end by 2 bases, with 15 bases between. Per the germline V gene, CDR1 is MNHEY and CDR2 is SVGAGI. The CDR3 has 13 residues. This chain's CDR3 is CATLRPQTYEQYF. CDR3 nucleotide sequence: TGTGCCACTTTAAGGCCACAAACCTACGAGCAGTACTTC.

The rearrangement joins TRBV11-2 to TRBJ2-7; 10 bases fit TRBD2. Looked up from germline, CDR1 is SGHAT and CDR2 is FQNNGV. The CDR3 runs to 16 residues. V lost 1 base to trimming and J lost 3 bases; unmatched junction nucleotides: 6. The CDR3: CASSLGSSGRVYEQYF. CDR3 DNA: TGTGCCAGCAGCTTAGGTAGCAGCGGGAGGGTCTACGAGCAGTACTTC.

A few counts support this clone. The chain has TRBV30 and TRBJ2-3; 7 nucleotides line up with TRBD1. The CDR3 length is 16 residues. Germline CDR1 GTSNPN, CDR2 SVGIG (reference sequence). The J segment lost 2 bases and the V segment lost 0 bases, leaving 8 bases of the junction unmatched. CDR3 in amino acids: CAWSVMGTADTDTQYF. The CDR3 DNA reads as TGTGCCTGGAGTGTAATGGGGACAGCAGACACAGATACGCAGTATTTT.

V usage is TRBV7-2 and J usage is TRBJ2-2; D is unresolved. Per germline, CDR1 SGHTA and CDR2 FQGNSA. Deletions cut 1 base from V and 5 bases from J, with 2 bases between. The CDR3 covers 12 residues. The CDR3 nucleotides read TGTGCCAGCAGCTTAGGTACCGGGGAGCTGTTTTTT. This codes for CASSLGTGELFF.

The V gene is TRBV30, the J gene TRBJ1-1; D gene uncertain. CDR3 size: 11 residues. V was shortened by 8 bases and J by 2 bases, with 9 bases between the two germline ends. Germline V gives CDR1 GTSNPN, CDR2 SVGIG (reference sequence). Here the CDR3 reads CARVFNTEAFF. In nucleotides, the CDR3 is TGTGCCCGCGTCTTTAACACTGAAGCTTTCTTT.

This chain connects TRBV19 to TRBJ1-4, with no clear D. CDR1 LNHDA and CDR2 SQIVND come from the germline V gene (reference sequence). Deletions cut 6 bases from V and 5 bases from J, with 19 bases between. The CDR3 length is 16 residues. This CDR3 reads CASSPRDIPKNEKLFF. The DNA of the CDR3 is TGTGCCAGTAGCCCTAGAGACATCCCGAAGAATGAAAAACTGTTTTTT. Looking up the rest from reference TRBV19 and TRBJ1-4 gives the full variable domain: DGGITQSPKYLFRKEGQNVTLSCEQNLNHDAMYWYRQDPGQGLRLIYYSQIVNDFQKGDIAEGYSVSREKKESFPLTVTSAQKNPTAFYLCASSPRDIPKNEKLFFGSGTQLSVL.